A single T cell receptor beta chain is shown here with its context. The CDR3 length is 17 residues. The germline V gene has CDR1 SGHRS and CDR2 YFSETQ. V gave up 0 bases and J gave up 3 bases; unmatched junction bases: 11. Primed by a sample-barcoded 5' primer and a J-beta primer mix, a second PCR proceeded for about 6 to 11 cycles. MiXCR, applied by TCRdb to the 5' RACE reads, yields one record per CDR3 protein. Among 780,000 or so distinct CDR3 sequences, roughly 25% were seen once, and the ten largest hold more than 3%. The data belong to a study of blood T cells in healthy people across ages. The data were also submitted as part of a second study, on T cells of mothers and their children. That source adds: Material was donated by three healthy Caucasian mothers and their six children.

The TCR was taken from a boy between 10 and 17 years old in good health. The source material was blood. The genes are TRBV5-1 and TRBJ1-1, with TRBD1 matching over 7 bases. This CDR3 reads CASSLALRITGDTEAFF. The CDR3 DNA sequence: TGCGCCAGCAGCTTGGCCTTGAGAATCACAGGGGACACTGAAGCTTTCTTT.